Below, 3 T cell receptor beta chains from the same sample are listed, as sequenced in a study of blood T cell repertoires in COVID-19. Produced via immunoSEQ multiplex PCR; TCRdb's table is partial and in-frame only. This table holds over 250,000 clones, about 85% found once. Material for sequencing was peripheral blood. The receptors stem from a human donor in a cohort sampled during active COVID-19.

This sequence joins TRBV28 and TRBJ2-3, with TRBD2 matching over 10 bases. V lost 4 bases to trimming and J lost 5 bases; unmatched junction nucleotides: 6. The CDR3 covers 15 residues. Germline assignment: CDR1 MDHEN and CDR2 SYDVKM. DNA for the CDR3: TGTGCCAGCAGTTATTCAGCGGGAGGGAGAGATACGCAGTATTTT. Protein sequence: CASSYSAGGRDTQYF.

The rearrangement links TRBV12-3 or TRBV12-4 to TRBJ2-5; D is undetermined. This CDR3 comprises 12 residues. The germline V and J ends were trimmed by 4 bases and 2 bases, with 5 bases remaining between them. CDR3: CASSWRQETQYF. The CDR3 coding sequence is TGTGCCAGCAGTTGGCGGCAAGAGACCCAGTACTTC.

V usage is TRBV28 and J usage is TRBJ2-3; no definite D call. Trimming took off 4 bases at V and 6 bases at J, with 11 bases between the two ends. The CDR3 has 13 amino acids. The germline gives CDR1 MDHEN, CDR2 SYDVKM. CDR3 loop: CASSSPPRDTQYF. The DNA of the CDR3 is TGTGCCAGCAGTTCCCCCCCGAGGGATACGCAGTATTTT.